A single T cell receptor (beta chain) is shown here with its context. The sample comes from a study of blood T cell repertoires in COVID-19. Produced via immunoSEQ multiplex PCR; TCRdb's table is partial and in-frame only. The data show about 130,000 clones, 84% seen once. The length of the CDR3 is 13 residues. After removal of 6 bases from V and 2 bases from J, the junction contained 2 bases not matched to a gene. Germline V gives CDR1 MNHEY, CDR2 SMNVEV (reference sequence). The clonotype originates from a woman aged 25 to 39 who had recovered from COVID-19. This chain joins TRBV27 and TRBJ1-1; 8 positions match TRBD1. The sample comprised peripheral blood. The CDR3 nucleotides are TGTGCCAGCAGGACAGGGGTAAACACTGAAGCTTTCTTT. Translating gives CASRTGVNTEAFF.